Presented here are 25 T cell receptor beta chains from one specimen sequenced in a study of blood T cell repertoires in COVID-19 (dated by TCRdb to the early 2020s). To prepare the library, the immunoSEQ multiplex PCR assay was applied. TCRdb took over this immuneACCESS table, retaining in-frame rearrangements with V and J assigned. Such tables are incomplete; in checked studies, under half of the missing clones stem from an unresolved V gene, and the remainder is unexplained. The sample has some 120,000 clones on record, approximately 85% of them singletons. Together, the top ten hold approximately 5.3% of the sample. Sequenced sample: peripheral blood. The receptors come from a human donor in a cohort sampled during active COVID-19.

V gene TRBV5-1 combines with J gene TRBJ2-1; 8 bases are a match to TRBD2. V was clipped by 0 bases and J by 0 bases; unmatched bases: 2. The CDR3 is 16 amino acids. In germline, CDR1 is SGHRS, CDR2 YFSETQ. CDR3 sequence: CASSLASGSSYNEQFF. In nucleotides, the CDR3 is TGCGCCAGCAGCTTGGCCAGCGGGAGCTCCTACAATGAGCAGTTCTTC.

The chain combines TRBV28 with TRBJ2-7, with TRBD2 identical over 12 bases. The length of the CDR3 is 19 residues. V dropped 2 bases and J dropped 5; count of bases not matched to a gene: 16. Germline-derived CDR1 and CDR2 are MDHEN and SYDVKM. Written as DNA, the CDR3 is TGTGCCAGCAGTTTAATGGTCTGGGGCCTAGCGGGAGGGCCCCACGAGCAGTACTTC. The encoded protein is CASSLMVWGLAGGPHEQYF.

This chain uses TRBV5-1 with TRBJ2-1; TRBD2 aligns across 13 bases. Germline V CDR1 and CDR2: SGHRS, YFSETQ. Trimming took 1 base from V and 13 from J; bases not matched to a gene: 8. The CDR3 runs to 15 residues. The CDR3 DNA reads TGCGCCAGCAGCTTGACGGGACTAGCGGGAACCCCCCAGTTCTTC. This sequence encodes CASSLTGLAGTPQFF.

V is TRBV18 and J is TRBJ2-7; 10 bases map to TRBD1. Germline V gene data show CDR1 as KGHSH and CDR2 as LQKENI. Trimming at V came to 2 bases and at J to 2 bases, leaving 3 bases not matched to a gene. CDR3 length: 15 amino acids. CDR3 coding DNA: TGTGCCAGCTCACCAGGACAGGGGGTCCCCTACGAGCAGTACTTC. Protein sequence: CASSPGQGVPYEQYF.

The chain couples TRBV6-2 or TRBV6-3 to TRBJ1-1; 7 bases are shared with TRBD1. This CDR3 has 19 residues. V gave up 5 bases and J gave up 6 bases; unmatched junction bases: 24. Per germline, CDR1 MNHEY and CDR2 SVGEGT. CDR3 DNA: TGTGCCAGCAGTCTCAAAATTACAGGGGAAGGGGTCCTGTACGCTGAAGCTTTCTTT. Its translation is CASSLKITGEGVLYAEAFF.

V gene TRBV2 combines with J gene TRBJ2-1; TRBD1 agrees at 8 bases. Germline lookup yields CDR1 SNHLY and CDR2 FYNNEI. Unmatched junction bases numbered 14, after V lost 6 bases and J lost 7 bases. The CDR3 loop spans 16 amino acids. CDR3 nucleotides: TGTGCCAGCAGACGAAGGGTTTCCAGGGGGCGGAATGAGCAGTTCTTC. Residues: CASRRRVSRGRNEQFF. The whole variable domain, remainder taken from reference TRBV2 and TRBJ2-1, is EPEVTQTPSHQVTQMGQEVILRCVPISNHLYFYWYRQILGQKVEFLVSFYNNEISEKSEIFDDQFSVERPDGSNFTLKIRSTKLEDSAMYFCASRRRVSRGRNEQFFGPGTRLTVL.

The chain links TRBV5-1 to TRBJ2-3; 10 bases align to TRBD1. CDR3 length: 14 residues. Germline V gives CDR1 SGHRS, CDR2 YFSETQ. V lost 8 bases, J lost 4 bases, and 7 bases stayed unmatched. The CDR3 nucleotides read TGCGCCAGTAGACAGGGGGCGTCCCCAGATACGCAGTATTTT. Protein sequence: CASRQGASPDTQYF. Full variable domain (remainder filled in from reference TRBV5-1 and TRBJ2-3): KAGVTQTPRYLIKTRGQQVTLSCSPISGHRSVSWYQQTPGQGLQFLFEYFSETQRNKGNFPGRFSGRQFSNSRSEMNVSTLELGDSALYLCASRQGASPDTQYFGPGTRLTVL.

The chain joins TRBV11-3 to TRBJ1-1; D gene uncertain. Per germline, CDR1 SGHNT and CDR2 YENEEA. V lost 0 bases to trimming and J lost 5 bases, with 7 bases between them. This CDR3 contains 13 residues. The CDR3 DNA reads as TGTGCCAGCAGCTTAGAATCCAGGACTGAAGCTTTCTTT. Protein product: CASSLESRTEAFF. Full variable domain (rest looked up from reference TRBV11-3 and TRBJ1-1): EAGVVQSPRYKIIEKKQPVAFWCNPISGHNTLYWYLQNLGQGPELLIRYENEEAVDDSQLPKDRFSAERLKGVDSTLKIQPAELGDSAVYLCASSLESRTEAFFGQGTRLTVV.

The chain combines TRBV5-1 with TRBJ2-1; tentative D call: TRBD1 (6 bases). Germline V gene lookup returns CDR1 SGHRS and CDR2 YFSETQ. The CDR3 contains 18 residues. V shed 0 bases and J shed 0 bases, with 16 bases lying between them. CDR3 region: CASSLGLLRGSSYNEQFF. The CDR3 DNA follows: TGCGCCAGCAGCTTGGGGCTTTTGAGGGGGAGCTCCTACAATGAGCAGTTCTTC.

Of note for this clone: In the same sample, other DNA sequences code for this CDR3. The genes are TRBV4-3 and TRBJ2-7; D remains unclear. The germline V gene has CDR1 LGHNA and CDR2 YSLEER. V lost 0 bases and J 4 bases, leaving 10 bases between the germline ends. The CDR3 is made up of 14 amino acids. DNA of the CDR3: TGCGCCAGCAGCCAAGATCTGGGCTTATACGAGCAGTACTTC. Translated, it gives CASSQDLGLYEQYF.

The chain is built from TRBV19 and TRBJ2-5, with 9 bases fitting TRBD2. After removal of 7 bases from V and 2 bases from J, the junction contained 8 bases not matched to a gene. This CDR3 contains 15 residues. The germline V gene has CDR1 LNHDA and CDR2 SQIVND (reference sequence). The chain's CDR3 is CASMASGRWQETQYF. DNA of the CDR3: TGTGCCAGTATGGCCAGCGGGAGGTGGCAAGAGACCCAGTACTTC.

CDR3 region: CASSIGQGRTMNTEAFF. CDR3 coding DNA: TGTGCCAGTAGTATAGGACAGGGACGTACTATGAACACTGAAGCTTTCTTT. This chain joins TRBV19 and TRBJ1-1; 7 bases line up with TRBD1. Looked up from germline, CDR1 is LNHDA and CDR2 is SQIVND (reference sequence). The CDR3 runs 17 residues. With 1 base clipped from V and 0 bases from J, the junction kept 8 bases outside the gene matches.

Concerning this clone: This specimen includes other DNA sequences encoding the same CDR3. This chain joins TRBV30 and TRBJ1-4, with unresolved D. With 0 bases removed from V and 8 bases from J, the gap between germline ends came to 7 bases. The germline V gene encodes CDR1 GTSNPN and CDR2 SVGIG (reference sequence). The CDR3 has 12 amino acids. CDR3 sequence: CAWSVLREKLFF. CDR3 nucleotides: TGTGCCTGGAGTGTACTCCGCGAAAAACTGTTTTTT.

V gene TRBV5-1 combines with J gene TRBJ2-7; 9 nucleotides line up with TRBD2. The J segment lost 7 bases and the V segment lost 0 bases, leaving 2 bases of the junction unmatched. Germline assignment: CDR1 SGHRS and CDR2 YFSETQ. This CDR3 has 13 amino acids. CDR3 DNA: TGCGCCAGCAGCTTGGTAGCGGGAGATGAGCAGTACTTC. Protein product: CASSLVAGDEQYF. The variable domain in full, completed from reference TRBV5-1 and TRBJ2-7, reads KAGVTQTPRYLIKTRGQQVTLSCSPISGHRSVSWYQQTPGQGLQFLFEYFSETQRNKGNFPGRFSGRQFSNSRSEMNVSTLELGDSALYLCASSLVAGDEQYFGPGTRLTVT.

This chain uses TRBV7-6 with TRBJ2-1, with unresolved D. The CDR3 runs to 16 residues. CDR1 SGHVS and CDR2 FNYEAQ come from the germline V gene. Trimming removed 1 base from V and 0 bases from J, with 10 bases in between. The CDR3 DNA reads as TGTGCCAGCAGCTTAGTAGCCAGCCACTCCTACAATGAGCAGTTCTTC. This encodes CASSLVASHSYNEQFF.

This chain links TRBV10-1 with TRBJ1-6; D remains unclear. This CDR3 has 13 amino acids. The germline CDR1 and CDR2 sequences are WNHNN and SYGVQD (reference sequence). Trimming removed 6 bases from V and 15 bases from J, with 18 bases in between. The CDR3 is CASSASGSRSLHF. CDR3 nucleotides: TGCGCCAGCAGCGCTTCGGGGTCCAGGAGCCTCCACTTT.

This chain uses TRBV5-4 with TRBJ2-7, with 11 bases lining up with TRBD2. There are 19 residues in the CDR3. Germline loops: CDR1 SGHNT, CDR2 YYREEE (reference sequence). After removal of 5 bases from V and 0 bases from J, the junction contained 16 bases not matched to a gene. The CDR3 nucleotides are TGTGCCAGCAGGGCCTTACGGGATAGCGGGAGGGAGAGCTCCTACGAGCAGTACTTC. This codes for CASRALRDSGRESSYEQYF.

The chain links TRBV28 to TRBJ2-7; 7 nucleotides match TRBD1. Trimming took 10 bases from V and 1 from J; bases not matched to a gene: 7. Per the germline V gene, CDR1 is MDHEN and CDR2 is SYDVKM. The CDR3 contains 13 residues. DNA for the CDR3: TGTGCCATCAAAAGGGGACAGTCCTACGAGCAGTACTTC. It encodes CAIKRGQSYEQYF.

The CDR3 spells CASSPKDRGSWGSPLHF. DNA of the CDR3: TGTGCCAGCAGTCCCAAGGACAGGGGATCCTGGGGTTCACCCCTCCACTTT. The chain has TRBV27 and TRBJ1-6, with 9 bases fitting TRBD1. This CDR3 has 17 amino acids. J gave up 9 bases and V 5 bases, and 14 bases lay outside the gene matches. CDR1 is MNHEY and CDR2 is SMNVEV in the germline V gene (reference sequence).

The rearrangement links TRBV7-2 to TRBJ2-1; 8 bases are shared with TRBD2. The CDR3 is 15 amino acids. Germline trimming cut 2 bases from V and 4 bases from J; bases unmatched to any gene: 4. Germline V gene lookup returns CDR1 SGHTA and CDR2 FQGNSA. CDR3 sequence (DNA): TGTGCCAGCAGCTTAACGGGACTAGGTTACAATGAGCAGTTCTTC. It yields the protein CASSLTGLGYNEQFF.

The chain couples TRBV5-1 to TRBJ2-5; weak D call: TRBD2 (5 bases). Germline V gene lookup returns CDR1 SGHRS and CDR2 YFSETQ. The CDR3 consists of 13 residues. V was trimmed by 2 bases and J by 2 bases, leaving 7 bases between them. The CDR3 DNA reads as TGCGCCAGCAGCTTCTGGGAGCAAGAGACCCAGTACTTC. It is translated as CASSFWEQETQYF.

This clone occurred a few times. For the CDR3, the DNA is TGCAGCGTCCTCCCACTAGCGGGACATGTGGGCGAGCAGTACTTC. It codes for CSVLPLAGHVGEQYF. The chain joins TRBV29-1 to TRBJ2-7; 10 positions agree with TRBD2. In germline, CDR1 is SQVTM, CDR2 ANQGSEA. Trimming cost V 6 bases and J 6 bases; bases outside gene matches: 14. The CDR3 is 15 residues long.

The chain combines TRBV5-4 with TRBJ2-2, with 9 bases aligning to TRBD2. The CDR3 has 15 residues. Germline CDR1 reads SGHNT; CDR2 reads YYREEE (reference sequence). The junction had 10 bases not matched to a gene; V was cut back by 7 bases and J by 6 bases. Here the CDR3 DNA reads TGTGCCAGCTTTTTCGGCGGGAGGGCCGCCGGGGAGCTGTTTTTT. Its protein is CASFFGGRAAGELFF.

This clone was observed a single time. This sequence joins TRBV6-2 or TRBV6-3 and TRBJ2-3; D uncertain. Germline V CDR1 and CDR2: MNHEY, SVGEGT. Trimming took 1 base from V and 0 from J, leaving 8 bases between them. The CDR3 consists of 15 residues. The CDR3 region has the DNA TGTGCCAGCAGTTACTTCCAGTCCAGCACAGATACGCAGTATTTT. It specifies CASSYFQSSTDTQYF.

The chain has TRBV2 and TRBJ2-5; 8 nucleotides align to TRBD1. The V gene end was trimmed by 3 bases and the J gene end by 4 bases; junction bases not matched to a gene: 10. The germline V gene encodes CDR1 SNHLY and CDR2 FYNNEI. The CDR3 contains 16 residues. The CDR3: CASSDPSQGAGETQYF. CDR3 nucleotide sequence: TGTGCCAGCAGTGACCCCTCCCAGGGGGCTGGAGAGACCCAGTACTTC.